These T cell receptor beta chains were read from a single sample in a study of blood T cell repertoires in COVID-19. Produced via immunoSEQ multiplex PCR; TCRdb's table is partial and in-frame only. The profile covers about 100,000 clones, with around 90% appearing a single time and roughly 7% taken by the ten largest. Sequencing used peripheral blood. The origin of the receptors is a man aged 18 to 35 with COVID-19, enrolled during active disease. Each CDR3 is given with its conserved first and last residue. Fields, in order: clone size, J gene, D gene, V gene, CDR3 DNA, CDR3 protein. The D gene is left open where the match is weak. The size field is filled for only some rows; it gives once, few, many or a size class.

size: NA
J: TRBJ2-7
D: NA
V: TRBV3-1/TRBV3-2
DNA: TGTGCCAGCAGCCCCAGGGGAGGGGGCTACGAGCAGTACTTC
CDR3: CASSPRGGGYEQYF

size: NA
J: TRBJ2-2
D: NA
V: TRBV6-5
DNA: TGTGCCAGCAGTTACTCGGGCTTACCTGGGGGGGAGCTGTTTTTT
CDR3: CASSYSGLPGGELFF

size: NA
J: TRBJ2-5
D: TRBD1
V: TRBV3-1/TRBV3-2
DNA: TGTGCCAGCAGCCAACTCAGGGGGAAGTCAGAGACCCAGTACTTC
CDR3: CASSQLRGKSETQYF

size: NA
J: TRBJ2-3
D: NA
V: TRBV9
DNA: TGTGCCAGCAGCGCGGGACTCTCTCTACCGTCAGATACGCAGTATTTT
CDR3: CASSAGLSLPSDTQYF

size: once
J: TRBJ2-5
D: NA
V: TRBV5-1
DNA: TGCGCCAGCAGCTTGGGAACTGCCGGAGAGACCCAGTACTTC
CDR3: CASSLGTAGETQYF

size: NA
J: TRBJ2-7
D: NA
V: TRBV9
DNA: TGTGCCAGCAGCGTAGGTTCGAGCGGCCTCTACGAGCAGTACTTC
CDR3: CASSVGSSGLYEQYF

size: NA
J: TRBJ1-2
D: NA
V: TRBV4-3
DNA: TGCGCCAGCAGCCCTTACACCTCCCGAAGCTATGGCTACACCTTC
CDR3: CASSPYTSRSYGYTF

size: NA
J: TRBJ2-7
D: TRBD2
V: TRBV29-1
DNA: TGCAGCGTTGGGACTATGACTAGCGGGAACTACGAGCAGTACTTC
CDR3: CSVGTMTSGNYEQYF

size: once
J: TRBJ2-5
D: NA
V: TRBV28
DNA: TGTGCCAGCAGTTTAGATGGCGCGGAGACCCAAGAGACCCAGTACTTC
CDR3: CASSLDGAETQETQYF

size: NA
J: TRBJ2-5
D: TRBD2
V: TRBV10-1
DNA: TGCGCCAGCAGTGACGGCGGGAGCGGAGAGACCCAGTACTTC
CDR3: CASSDGGSGETQYF

size: NA
J: TRBJ2-1
D: TRBD1
V: TRBV9
DNA: TGTGCCAGCAGCCAGCCCCGCACAGGGGGCGTTGGCTCCTACAATGAGCAGTTCTTC
CDR3: CASSQPRTGGVGSYNEQFF

size: NA
J: TRBJ2-7
D: NA
V: TRBV6-5
DNA: TGTGCCAGCAGTTACTCGAGAGGGAGCGAGCAGTACTTC
CDR3: CASSYSRGSEQYF

size: NA
J: TRBJ2-1
D: NA
V: TRBV9
DNA: TGTGCCAGCAGCTCCGGAGGGGCCTACAATGAGCAGTTCTTC
CDR3: CASSSGGAYNEQFF

size: once
J: TRBJ2-3
D: NA
V: TRBV27
DNA: TGTGCCAGCAGTTTATGGCGGGAAACAGATACGCAGTATTTT
CDR3: CASSLWRETDTQYF

size: NA
J: TRBJ2-3
D: TRBD2
V: TRBV28
DNA: TGTGCCAGCAGCCCGGGGACTAGCTATTATGCAGATACGCAGTATTTT
CDR3: CASSPGTSYYADTQYF

size: NA
J: TRBJ2-7
D: TRBD2
V: TRBV30
DNA: TGTGCCTGGAGTGTTCCCCCCGGGACTAGCGGGAAAACCTACGAGCAGTACTTC
CDR3: CAWSVPPGTSGKTYEQYF